This T cell receptor (beta chain) was identified in a study of regulatory T cells in long-lasting Graves disease. V lost 10 bases, J lost 5 bases, and 11 bases lay in between. The CDR3 runs 11 residues. This clonotype was recorded many times. According to the study, TCR beta libraries were built with iRepertoire HTBI primers and CDR3-region Arm-PCR. TCRdb called the multiplex PCR reads again in MiXCR, with one record for every CDR3 protein. The table records 450,000 to 500,000 distinct CDR3 sequences, 15% to 20% of them present only once. Time point here: newly diagnosed GD, antithyroid drugs for less than 3 months. RNA isolated from PBMCs was used to make the TCR library. These same data were also listed under a study on T cells in Graves' hyperthyroidism and ophthalmopathy. That investigation notes: In making diagnoses, clinical symptoms, serum thyroxine and TRAb, thyroid ultrasound and orbital computed tomography were all used.

The rearrangement links TRBV12-3 or TRBV12-4 to TRBJ1-2, with D unclear. This clonotype originated in a man aged 40-55 years with Graves disease. The specimen comprised peripheral blood mononuclear cells (PBMCs), sampled at new diagnosis, from a patient treated with antithyroid drugs. The CDR3 nucleotides are TGTGCCACCAACCACGGGTATGGCTACACCTTC. Translation: CATNHGYGYTF.